The 17 T cell receptor beta chains given below trace back to one sample, sequenced in a study of response to subunit inactivated influenza vaccine. In TCRdb, the RT-PCR reads were re-called with MiXCR into one record per CDR3 protein. The data show around 300,000 distinct CDR3 sequences, over 20% seen once. The source was PBMCs from blood, collected about 20 months after vaccination. Receptor source: a man aged 45 to 70 who received an inactivated influenza vaccine.

In its sample, this clonotype was seen many times. This chain connects TRBV10-3 to TRBJ1-2; the D gene is possibly TRBD1 (5 bases). Germline V gives CDR1 ENHRY, CDR2 SYGVKD. The CDR3 runs 15 residues. Trimming shortened V by 0 bases and J by 2 bases, and 10 bases separated the two germline ends. CDR3 sequence reads: CAISESGTVNYGYTF. The CDR3 coding sequence is TGTGCCATCAGTGAGTCTGGGACGGTAAACTATGGCTACACCTTC.

The rearrangement joins TRBV5-4 to TRBJ2-7; 11 bases are a match to TRBD2. The CDR3 is made up of 15 amino acids. With V trimmed by 3 bases and J by 11 bases, 13 bases remained unmatched. Germline loops: CDR1 SGHNT, CDR2 YYREEE (reference sequence). The CDR3 DNA follows: TGTGCCAGCAGCTCGGACCCACTAGCGGGAGATAGGAAGTACTTC. It yields the protein CASSSDPLAGDRKYF.

This clonotype was counted between two and nine times. This sequence joins TRBV19 and TRBJ1-1; no firm D call. The CDR3 sequence is 13 residues long. V was cut by 8 bases and J by 1 base, with 11 bases left in between. In germline, CDR1 is LNHDA, CDR2 SQIVND (reference sequence). The CDR3 protein is CASEFQPNTEAFF. In DNA form, the CDR3 reads TGTGCCAGTGAGTTTCAGCCGAACACTGAAGCTTTCTTT.

This chain connects TRBV4-2 to TRBJ2-5; 8 bases agree with TRBD1. With 1 base clipped from V and 4 bases from J, the junction kept 5 bases outside the gene matches. Germline loops: CDR1 LGHNA, CDR2 YNFKEQ. This CDR3 contains 15 residues. The CDR3 DNA reads as TGTGCCAGCAGCCAAGGGACAGGGATTTTAGAGACCCAGTACTTC. Encoded protein: CASSQGTGILETQYF.

The chain uses TRBV20-1 and TRBJ2-3; D ambiguous. The germline V gene has CDR1 DFQATT and CDR2 SNEGSKA (reference sequence). V was trimmed by 0 bases and J by 8 bases, leaving 9 bases between them. The CDR3 length is 12 residues. Here the CDR3 DNA reads TGCAGTGCTAGAGATTTCCTGTTTACGCAGTATTTT. Its protein product is CSARDFLFTQYF.

This clonotype was seen a few times. The chain is built from TRBV9 and TRBJ1-6; 12 positions agree with TRBD1. The CDR3 is made up of 19 amino acids. V shed 3 bases and J 0 bases; nucleotides not matched to a gene: 7. Germline assignment: CDR1 SGDLS and CDR2 YYNGEE. The CDR3 coding sequence is TGTGCCAGCAGCGGATCCGGGACAGGGGGCAGCTCCTATAATTCACCCCTCCACTTT. Its protein product is CASSGSGTGGSSYNSPLHF. Full variable domain (rest looked up from reference TRBV9 and TRBJ1-6): DSGVTQTPKHLITATGQRVTLRCSPRSGDLSVYWYQQSLDQGLQFLIQYYNGEERAKGNILERFSAQQFPDLHSELNLSSLELGDSALYFCASSGSGTGGSSYNSPLHFGNGTRLTVT.

This chain's CDR3 is CSVVIAGHRTYEQYF. The DNA for the CDR3 is TGCAGCGTTGTAATAGCTGGGCACAGGACCTACGAGCAGTACTTC. The chain has TRBV29-1 and TRBJ2-7; TRBD1 is a possible D gene (5 bases). Germline CDR1 reads SQVTM; CDR2 reads ANQGSEA. The length of the CDR3 is 15 residues. V was trimmed by 4 bases and J by 2 bases, leaving 18 bases between them.

The chain uses TRBV12-3 or TRBV12-4 and TRBJ1-5, with 7 bases lining up with TRBD1. The CDR3 has 14 residues. J was trimmed by 2 bases and V by 7 bases; bases with no gene match: 5. CDR3 sequence reads: CASKPTGGNQPQHF. For the CDR3, the DNA is TGTGCCAGCAAACCAACAGGGGGCAATCAGCCCCAGCATTTT.

The table lists this clonotype with a few counts. This chain uses TRBV11-1 with TRBJ2-1; TRBD2 matches 7 bases. The CDR3 spans 19 residues. Trimming took 2 bases from V and 0 from J; bases not matched to a gene: 13. Germline V CDR1 and CDR2: SGHAT, FQDESV (reference sequence). CDR3 sequence: CASSLRFKSGISSYNEQFF. The CDR3, as DNA: TGTGCCAGCAGCTTAAGGTTTAAGAGCGGGATAAGCTCCTACAATGAGCAGTTCTTC.

This clonotype was observed at least ten times. CDR3 protein: CASSDSYEQYF. The CDR3 DNA follows: TGTGCCAGCAGTGACAGCTACGAGCAGTACTTC. This chain joins TRBV2 and TRBJ2-7, with unresolved D. Germline V CDR1 and CDR2: SNHLY, FYNNEI. CDR3 length: 11 amino acids. V lost 3 bases, J lost 3 bases, and 3 bases lay in between. Based on the CDR3 plus reference TRBV2 and TRBJ2-7, the full variable domain is EPEVTQTPSHQVTQMGQEVILRCVPISNHLYFYWYRQILGQKVEFLVSFYNNEISEKSEIFDDQFSVERPDGSNFTLKIRSTKLEDSAMYFCASSDSYEQYFGPGTRLTVT.

V and J are TRBV6-2 or TRBV6-3 and TRBJ2-2; TRBD1 agrees at 10 bases. This CDR3 has 19 amino acids. The germline gives CDR1 MNHEY, CDR2 SVGEGT. Trimming at V came to 6 bases and at J to 0 bases, leaving 13 bases not matched to a gene. The CDR3 here is CASSSPGQGVGANTGELFF. The CDR3 nucleotides are TGTGCCAGCAGCTCCCCCGGACAGGGGGTCGGGGCGAACACCGGGGAGCTGTTTTTT.

This clonotype was observed a handful of times. The genes are TRBV12-3 or TRBV12-4 and TRBJ2-1; 7 bases fit TRBD1. This CDR3 is 17 amino acids long. J gave up 3 bases and V 6 bases, and 14 bases lay outside the gene matches. The CDR3 spells CASRGGWGPQIYNEQFF. Written as DNA, the CDR3 is TGTGCCAGCAGAGGGGGCTGGGGGCCGCAGATCTACAATGAGCAGTTCTTC.

The gene calls are TRBV7-9 and TRBJ2-7; tentative D call: TRBD1 (6 bases). CDR1 is SEHNR, CDR2 FQNEAQ, per germline (reference sequence). This CDR3 has 14 amino acids. Trimming left V 5 bases short and J 2 bases short, with 13 bases between. CDR3 nucleotide sequence: TGTGCCAGCAGCATCTTGACAGGACCCTACGAGCAGTACTTC. As protein: CASSILTGPYEQYF.

This clonotype was seen a few times. The CDR3 nucleotides read TGTGCCAGCAGCCAAGAACTTACTAGCGCTGCCTACAATGAGCAGTTCTTC. It codes for CASSQELTSAAYNEQFF. The chain employs TRBV4-2 and TRBJ2-1; 7 positions match TRBD2. This CDR3 region has 17 residues. Unmatched junction bases numbered 7, after V lost 0 bases and J lost 2 bases. Per germline, CDR1 LGHNA and CDR2 YNFKEQ.

This clonotype was seen ten or more times. The V gene is TRBV18, the J gene TRBJ1-1; a possible D gene is TRBD1 (5 bases). V dropped 2 bases and J dropped 10 bases, with 20 bases sitting between them. Looked up from germline, CDR1 is KGHSH and CDR2 is LQKENI. There are 15 residues in the CDR3. The CDR3 DNA is TGTGCCAGCTCACCAGGGAGGGACCTGGGTCTAGGAGCTTTCTTT. This translates into CASSPGRDLGLGAFF.

This clonotype was detected once. The chain combines TRBV29-1 with TRBJ2-3; the D gene is possibly TRBD1 (7 bases). Trimming left V 3 bases short and J 2 bases short, with 15 bases between. The CDR3 sequence is 15 residues long. CDR1 and CDR2 (germline): SQVTM, ANQGSEA. The CDR3 loop is CSVERTGLNTDTQYF. The CDR3 nucleotides read TGCAGCGTTGAGAGGACAGGACTAAACACAGATACGCAGTATTTT.

This clonotype was observed a handful of times. CDR3 region: CASSQDFRIAFF. CDR3 bases: TGTGCCAGCAGCCAAGATTTCAGGATAGCTTTCTTT. V usage is TRBV4-2 and J usage is TRBJ1-1, with unresolved D. This CDR3 comprises 12 residues. Trimming took 0 bases from V and 10 from J, leaving 9 bases between them. Germline CDR1 LGHNA, CDR2 YNFKEQ.